This T cell receptor beta chain derives from a study of shared clonotypes between healthy human individuals. Study-wide points: Clonotypes not shared had lower generation probabilities than those common to all four donors. A generally larger estimated richness was seen in naive subsets than in memory subsets. Only a few donors were included, so the genetic and exposure-history diversity represented was limited.

Produced via immunoSEQ multiplex PCR; TCRdb's table is partial and in-frame only. The top ten hold over 0.12% of the sample, which has 2 million to 3 million clones, over 85% seen once. As concerns this clone: Its antigen is undetermined.

The investigators split CD4+ cells into a CD45RA+ naive subset and a CD45RA-negative memory subset. Germline CDR1 and CDR2: LNHNV and YYDKDF (reference sequence). The CDR3 covers 15 residues. J lost 6 bases, V lost 0 bases, and 5 bases had no gene match. The source material was naive CD4+ T cells sorted from blood. As to subset: CD45RA+ positively selected. The sequence came from a man aged 18 to 30 in good health. This chain joins TRBV15 and TRBJ2-4, with 7 bases fitting TRBD2. CDR3 coding DNA: TGTGCCACCAGCAGAGATCTGGGGGGGACAAACATTCAGTACTTC. Translating gives CATSRDLGGTNIQYF.